This T cell receptor (beta chain) was sequenced for a study of CD8 T cells in Susac syndrome. This CDR3 has 14 amino acids. The V segment lost 3 bases and the J segment 7 bases; nucleotides outside the gene matches: 6. Germline loops: CDR1 SGHRS, CDR2 YFSETQ. Random hexamers were used to reverse transcribe an amount of about 0.5 to 1 ug RNA. A single record per CDR3 protein comes from TCRdb applying MiXCR to the immunoSEQ multiplex PCR reads. This sample has about 240,000 distinct CDR3 sequences, with about 96% found just once. Sequences were obtained from CD4+ T cells from PBMCs. V and J are TRBV5-1 and TRBJ1-2; 10 positions match TRBD1. The receptor was derived from a human donor with Susac syndrome. The CDR3 is CASSSGTGEVGYTF. CDR3 coding DNA: TGCGCCAGCAGCTCGGGGACAGGGGAAGTTGGCTACACCTTC. The full variable domain, with the rest looked up from reference TRBV5-1 and TRBJ1-2, is KAGVTQTPRYLIKTRGQQVTLSCSPISGHRSVSWYQQTPGQGLQFLFEYFSETQRNKGNFPGRFSGRQFSNSRSEMNVSTLELGDSALYLCASSSGTGEVGYTFGSGTRLTVV.